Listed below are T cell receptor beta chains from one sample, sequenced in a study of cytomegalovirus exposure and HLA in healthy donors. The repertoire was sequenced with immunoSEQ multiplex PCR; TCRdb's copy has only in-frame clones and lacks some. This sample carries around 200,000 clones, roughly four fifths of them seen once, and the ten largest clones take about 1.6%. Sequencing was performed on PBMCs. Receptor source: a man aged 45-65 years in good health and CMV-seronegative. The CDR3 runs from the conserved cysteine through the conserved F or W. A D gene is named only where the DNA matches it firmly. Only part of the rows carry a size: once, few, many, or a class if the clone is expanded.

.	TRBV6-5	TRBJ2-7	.	CASSYEVSGVYEQYF	TGTGCCAGCAGTTACGAGGTCTCAGGGGTCTACGAGCAGTACTTC
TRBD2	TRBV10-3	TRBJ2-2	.	CAISEFGGALTGELFF	TGTGCCATCAGTGAGTTCGGGGGGGCCTTAACCGGGGAGCTGTTTTTT
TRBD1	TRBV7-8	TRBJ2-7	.	CASSLGQGDISYEQYF	TGTGCCAGCAGCTTAGGGCAGGGGGATATTTCCTACGAGCAGTACTTC
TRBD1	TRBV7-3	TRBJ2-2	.	CASSARQGAIGELFF	TGTGCCAGCAGCGCTAGACAGGGGGCTATCGGGGAGCTGTTTTTT
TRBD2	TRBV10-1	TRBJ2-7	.	CASSLRTSGNYEQYF	TGCGCCAGCAGTCTCCGGACTAGCGGGAACTACGAGCAGTACTTC
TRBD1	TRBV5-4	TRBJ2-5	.	CASRDTGDQETQYF	TGTGCCAGCAGGGATACAGGGGACCAAGAGACCCAGTACTTC
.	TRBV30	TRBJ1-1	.	CAWSYRFEAFF	TGTGCCTGGAGTTACAGGTTTGAAGCTTTCTTT
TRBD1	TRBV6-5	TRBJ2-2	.	CASSHHRGRTGELFF	TGTGCCAGCAGTCACCACAGGGGGCGAACGGGGGAGCTGTTTTTT
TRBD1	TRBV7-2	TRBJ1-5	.	CASSLEGTGGLRPQHF	TGTGCCAGCAGCTTAGAGGGCACAGGGGGGTTGCGCCCCCAGCATTTT
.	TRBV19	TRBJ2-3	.	CASSPKRTSTDTQYF	TGTGCCAGTAGTCCCAAACGGACTAGCACAGATACGCAGTATTTT
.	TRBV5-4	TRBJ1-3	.	CASSLRGSGNTIYF	TGTGCCAGCAGCTTGCGGGGCTCTGGAAACACCATATATTTT
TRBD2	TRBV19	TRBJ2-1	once	CASRTLLVAGGGNEQFF	TGTGCCAGTAGAACTCTACTGGTAGCGGGCGGGGGGAATGAGCAGTTCTTC
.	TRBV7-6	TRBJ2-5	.	CASSTNREETQYF	TGTGCCAGCAGCACGAACAGGGAAGAGACCCAGTACTTC
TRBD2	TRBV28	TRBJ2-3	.	CASRSGGGRPPTSTDTQYF	TGTGCCAGCAGGTCGGGTGGCGGGAGACCCCCGACTAGCACAGATACGCAGTATTTT
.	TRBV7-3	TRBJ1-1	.	CASSESGTSQEAFF	TGTGCCAGCAGCGAATCCGGGACAAGCCAAGAAGCTTTCTTT
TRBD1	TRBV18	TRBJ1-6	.	CASSPLQGDNSPLHF	TGTGCCAGCTCACCACTACAGGGGGATAATTCACCCCTCCACTTT
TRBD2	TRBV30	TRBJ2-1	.	CAWETSKEQFF	TGTGCCTGGGAGACTAGCAAAGAGCAGTTCTTC
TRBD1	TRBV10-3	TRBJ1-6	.	CAIREGTGDSPLHF	TGTGCCATCAGGGAAGGGACAGGGGATTCACCCCTCCACTTT